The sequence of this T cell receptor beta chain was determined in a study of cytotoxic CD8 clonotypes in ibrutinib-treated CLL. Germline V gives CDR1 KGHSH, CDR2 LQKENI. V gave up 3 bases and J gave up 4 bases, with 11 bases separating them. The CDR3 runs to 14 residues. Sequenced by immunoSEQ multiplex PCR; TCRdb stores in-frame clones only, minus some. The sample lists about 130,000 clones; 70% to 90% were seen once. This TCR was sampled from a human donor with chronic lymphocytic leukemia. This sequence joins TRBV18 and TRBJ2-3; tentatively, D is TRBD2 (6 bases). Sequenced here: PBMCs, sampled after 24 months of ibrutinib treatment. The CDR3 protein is CASSPSGVADTQYF. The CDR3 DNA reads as TGTGCCAGCTCACCGTCGGGGGTAGCAGATACGCAGTATTTT.